Described below is a single T cell receptor beta chain sequence and its context. The antigen is not known. The CDR3 totals 13 residues. V lost 2 bases to trimming and J lost 5 bases, with 10 bases between them. Germline CDR1 MDHEN, CDR2 SYDVKM. These data are taken from a study of cytomegalovirus exposure and HLA in healthy donors. Study-level points and caveats: It was approximately 160 TCR beta chains that were listed as cytomegalovirus-associated. What TCR beta sequences reportedly achieved was accurate prediction of HLA-A and HLA-B alleles in most subjects. A later look showed TCR association rates differing by HLA locus, highest for DRB1 and lowest for HLA-C. Later on, analysis showed that most CMV-associated TCR beta chains appeared to be HLA-restricted.

Researchers ran the PCR with 60 Vbeta and 13 Jbeta primers. The protocol was immunoSEQ multiplex PCR, while the TCRdb copy is restricted to in-frame clones and leaves out a portion. The sample has 200,000 or so clones, 75% to 90% seen once. Sequencing was done on a sample of PBMCs. V is TRBV28 and J is TRBJ2-7; D might be TRBD2 (5 bases). The TCR originated in a woman in her thirties or forties in good health and CMV-seronegative. CDR3 in DNA: TGTGCCAGCAGTTTACTAGCTTACAACGAGCAGTACTTC. Translation: CASSLLAYNEQYF.